A single sample gave rise to the 9 T cell receptor beta chains below, sequenced in a study of blood T cell repertoires in COVID-19 (dated by TCRdb to the early 2020s). Preparation of the library involved the immunoSEQ multiplex PCR assay. Not all clones reach the TCRdb copy of this immuneACCESS table, which keeps in-frame sequences only. Checked studies attribute under half of the gap to unresolved V genes and leave the rest unexplained. Within this sample are tens of thousands of clones, with around 80% of them counted one time only. The ten most abundant clones make up 15% to 20% of the sample. Sequencing used peripheral blood. These TCRs come from a woman aged 55-70 years with acute or convalescent COVID-19.

CDR3 coding DNA: TGTGCCAGCAGGGGACAGGGCGGGATCTCTGGGGCCAACGTCCTGACTTTC. It translates to CASRGQGGISGANVLTF. This sequence joins TRBV2 and TRBJ2-6, with TRBD1 matching 9 bases. Trimming removed 6 bases from V and 0 bases from J; junction bases left unmatched: 6. This CDR3 comprises 17 residues. From germline, CDR1 is SNHLY and CDR2 FYNNEI.

The rearrangement uses TRBV6-5 and TRBJ2-3; D is possibly TRBD2 (6 bases). Trimming pared 6 bases from V and 2 bases from J, leaving 12 bases between. CDR3 length: 14 residues. Germline V lookup: CDR1 MNHEY, CDR2 SVGAGI. CDR3 DNA sequence: TGTGCCAGCAGGACCCCGGGAGCCACAGATACGCAGTATTTT. This sequence encodes CASRTPGATDTQYF.

The rearrangement links TRBV6-5 to TRBJ1-5; TRBD1 matches at 10 bases. Germline trimming cut 7 bases from V and 9 bases from J; bases unmatched to any gene: 6. Per the germline V gene, CDR1 is MNHEY and CDR2 is SVGAGI. There are 13 residues in the CDR3. CDR3 residues: CASTRTGGGPQHF. The CDR3 DNA follows: TGTGCCAGCACCCGGACAGGGGGTGGGCCCCAGCATTTT.

The chain recombines TRBV27 with TRBJ2-5; TRBD2 agrees at 9 bases. Losses at the gene ends were 1 base for V and 2 bases for J; bases not matched to a gene: 2. The CDR3 contains 15 residues. CDR1 MNHEY and CDR2 SMNVEV come from the germline V gene (reference sequence). The CDR3, as DNA: TGTGCCAGCAGTTTATGGCGGGGGGGTCAAGAGACCCAGTACTTC. Protein sequence: CASSLWRGGQETQYF.

The gene calls are TRBV5-4 and TRBJ1-6; D is ambiguous. The length of the CDR3 is 12 residues. From germline, CDR1 is SGHNT and CDR2 YYREEE (reference sequence). V shed 5 bases and J shed 7 bases, with 7 bases lying between them. The CDR3 loop reads CASSTENSPLHF. In DNA, the CDR3 is TGTGCCAGCAGTACAGAAAATTCACCCCTCCACTTT. The full variable domain, its missing parts supplied by reference TRBV5-4 and TRBJ1-6, is ETGVTQSPTHLIKTRGQQVTLRCSSQSGHNTVSWYQQALGQGPQFIFQYYREEENGRGNFPPRFSGLQFPNYSSELNVNALELDDSALYLCASSTENSPLHFGNGTRLTVT.

V is TRBV10-3 and J is TRBJ1-3; D ambiguous. The CDR3 extends over 14 amino acids. Germline V gene data show CDR1 as ENHRY and CDR2 as SYGVKD. Trimming cost V 6 bases and J 0 bases, with 9 bases left between them. CDR3 nucleotide sequence: TGTGCCATCAGCGCCACTATCTCTGGAAACACCATATATTTT. The encoded protein is CAISATISGNTIYF.

This chain connects TRBV18 to TRBJ1-2; D not resolved. Deletions cut 3 bases from V and 2 bases from J, with 7 bases between. The CDR3 extends over 13 amino acids. Germline CDR1 and CDR2: KGHSH and LQKENI. The CDR3 spells CASSPEENYGYTF. DNA of the CDR3: TGTGCCAGCTCACCGGAGGAGAACTATGGCTACACCTTC.

There are a few counts of this clone. This chain joins TRBV7-8 and TRBJ1-1; perhaps TRBD1 as D (6 bases). With 1 base removed from V and 0 bases from J, the gap between germline ends came to 18 bases. The germline CDR1 and CDR2 sequences are SGHVS and FQNEAQ. This CDR3 spans 18 amino acids. CDR3 sequence: CASSLVTGGAGMNTEAFF. The CDR3 DNA follows: TGTGCCAGCAGCTTAGTTACGGGGGGCGCGGGAATGAACACTGAAGCTTTCTTT.

This clone was detected a few times. The rearrangement joins TRBV18 to TRBJ2-1, with 7 bases lining up with TRBD1. The V segment lost 3 bases and the J segment 4 bases; nucleotides outside the gene matches: 3. CDR1 and CDR2 (germline): KGHSH, LQKENI. The CDR3 is 14 residues long. The CDR3 spells CASSPTGLYNEQFF. The CDR3 DNA follows: TGTGCCAGCTCACCGACAGGGTTGTACAATGAGCAGTTCTTC.